These 22 T cell receptor beta chains came from one sample sequenced in a study of T cells in Graves' hyperthyroidism and ophthalmopathy. Amplification yielded TCR beta CDR3 regions, with RNA transcripts as the source. HTBI primers were employed in a first-round RT-PCR of the TCR CDR3. Via MiXCR, TCRdb re-called the multiplex PCR reads, giving one row per CDR3 protein. The sample consists of 500,000 to 600,000 distinct CDR3 sequences, roughly 46% of them appearing once. Sequenced input: peripheral blood or thyroid tissue (not recorded which). Every receptor here comes from a woman aged 18-29 years with Graves' hyperthyroidism.

The rearrangement uses TRBV20-1 and TRBJ2-7, with 9 bases lining up with TRBD2. With 0 bases clipped from V and 4 bases from J, the junction kept 13 bases outside the gene matches. From germline, CDR1 is DFQATT and CDR2 SNEGSKA (reference sequence). The CDR3 consists of 17 residues. CDR3 protein: CSARDSDSPSGVYEQYF. The CDR3 DNA reads TGCAGTGCTAGAGATTCGGACAGTCCTAGCGGGGTATACGAGCAGTACTTC.

About this clonotype itself: Sequence at one end of the junction differs from germline and may be a read error. The chain links TRBV7-2 to TRBJ2-7; TRBD2 matches 8 bases. Germline loops: CDR1 SGHTA, CDR2 FQGNSA. This CDR3 comprises 17 residues. CDR3 bases: TGTGCCGGCAGCTTCCTGGTTGGTAGCGGGGTGCAGGGGACGCAGTACTTC. Translating it yields CAGSFLVGSGVQGTQYF.

This clonotype was seen a handful of times. The J gene is TRBJ2-7, the V gene TRBV24-1; D gene ambiguous. The CDR3 is 13 amino acids. Germline CDR1 is KGHDR and CDR2 is SFDVKD. V was shortened by 1 base and J by 4 bases, with 7 bases between the two germline ends. The CDR3 sequence: CATSDFTRYEQYF. CDR3 DNA sequence: TGTGCCACCAGTGATTTCACACGATACGAGCAGTACTTC.

About this clonotype: A read error may account for a junction end that differs from germline. This chain uses TRBV19 with TRBJ1-3, with D possibly matching TRBD1 (5 bases). The CDR3 is 12 amino acids. Germline CDR1 LNHDA, CDR2 SQIVND (reference sequence). The CDR3 coding sequence is TGTGCCAGTAGTAGGGGGAGAAACACCACATATTTT. It is translated as CASSRGRNTTYF.

V and J are TRBV2 and TRBJ2-7; D possibly uses TRBD1 or TRBD2 (5 bases each). Deletions cut 5 bases from V and 0 bases from J, with 20 bases between. CDR1 is SNHLY and CDR2 is FYNNEI in the germline V gene. This CDR3 spans 17 amino acids. CDR3 loop: CASSYSLPGTSSYEQYF. The CDR3 DNA reads as TGTGCCAGCAGTTACTCTCTCCCGGGGACGAGCTCCTACGAGCAGTACTTC.

This clonotype was seen repeatedly, ten times or more. V is TRBV15 and J is TRBJ2-4; D is ambiguous. This CDR3 is built from 13 residues. The germline V gene encodes CDR1 LNHNV and CDR2 YYDKDF (reference sequence). V was clipped by 3 bases and J by 9 bases, with 12 bases between them. CDR3 nucleotides: TGTGCCACCAGCAGCCCTACGACGAGCATTCAGTACTTC. Amino acids: CATSSPTTSIQYF.

In the case of this clonotype: At one end the junction does not follow the germline gene, possibly because of a read error. The chain employs TRBV29-1 and TRBJ2-6, with D possibly matching TRBD1 (6 bases). The CDR3 contains 16 residues. Per germline, CDR1 SQVTM and CDR2 ANQGSEA. The DNA of the CDR3 is TGCAGCGTTGAAGGGTTCCGGGACAACGGGGCCAGCGTCCTGACTTTC. This sequence encodes CSVEGFRDNGASVLTF.

This clonotype was detected many times. This chain joins TRBV4-3 and TRBJ1-1; tentatively, D is TRBD1 (6 bases). Germline V lookup: CDR1 LGHNA, CDR2 YSLEER. Trimming took off 6 bases at V and 3 bases at J, with 14 bases between the two ends. The length of the CDR3 is 14 residues. The CDR3 region is CASRQGRLDTEAFF. The CDR3 bases are TGCGCCAGCAGACAGGGCCGGCTGGACACTGAAGCTTTCTTT.

The chain couples TRBV25-1 to TRBJ2-5; 12 nucleotides agree with TRBD2. The CDR3 spans 16 residues. CDR1 MGHDK and CDR2 SYGVNS come from the germline V gene. V shed 3 bases and J 5 bases; nucleotides not matched to a gene: 7. The CDR3 DNA follows: TGTGCCAGCAGTGACCTGACTAGCGGGAGAGGCGAGACCCAGTACTTC. It specifies CASSDLTSGRGETQYF.

V and J are TRBV12-3 or TRBV12-4 and TRBJ2-5, with TRBD1 matching 8 bases. The CDR3 consists of 17 residues. Trimming took 6 bases from V and 9 from J; bases not matched to a gene: 21. The CDR3 coding sequence is TGTGCCAGCAGCCTGGGACAGGCCCGGGGGAGCAATCAGCCCCAGTACTTC. As protein: CASSLGQARGSNQPQYF.

The chain has TRBV6-2 or TRBV6-3 and TRBJ2-6; possibly TRBD2 for D (6 bases). V was pared by 2 bases and J by 0 bases, with 14 bases between. CDR3 length: 18 residues. The germline V gene has CDR1 MNHEY and CDR2 SVGEGT. CDR3 sequence: CASSYAGLKSSGANVLTF. The DNA of the CDR3 is TGTGCCAGCAGTTACGCGGGACTCAAAAGCTCTGGGGCCAACGTCCTGACTTTC.

This clonotype was counted at least ten times. The V and J genes are TRBV7-9 and TRBJ1-2; perhaps TRBD1 as D (5 bases). From germline, CDR1 is SEHNR and CDR2 FQNEAQ (reference sequence). Between the trimmed V and J ends, which lost 5 bases and 3 bases, there was a span of 16 bases. This CDR3 is 15 amino acids long. CDR3 DNA sequence: TGTGCCAGCAGCGCGCGAGGGGCGCCCCACTATGGCTACACCTTC. It specifies CASSARGAPHYGYTF.

This clonotype was observed a few times. This chain joins TRBV18 and TRBJ2-7; a possible D gene is TRBD1 (5 bases). The V and J ends lost 6 bases and 6 bases respectively, with 15 bases between them. The germline V gene encodes CDR1 KGHSH and CDR2 LQKENI. The CDR3 consists of 13 residues. CDR3 amino acids: CASSPDQGFEQYF. The CDR3 bases are TGTGCCAGCTCCCCCGATCAGGGATTCGAGCAGTACTTC.

This clonotype came up many times. This sequence joins TRBV7-9 and TRBJ1-1, with a weak D call TRBD1 (5 bases). Trimming took off 5 bases at V and 0 bases at J, with 19 bases between the two ends. The germline gives CDR1 SEHNR, CDR2 FQNEAQ (reference sequence). The CDR3 is 17 residues long. The CDR3 loop is CASSNRGGEVLNTEAFF. The CDR3 coding sequence is TGTGCCAGCAGCAACAGAGGAGGGGAGGTTTTGAACACTGAAGCTTTCTTT.

CDR3 in DNA: TGTGCCACCAGTGACTCGGACGGGGAGTGGGATACGCAGTATTTT. As protein: CATSDSDGEWDTQYF. The chain couples TRBV24-1 to TRBJ2-3; weak D call: TRBD2 (5 bases). CDR3 length equals 15 residues. V was trimmed by 4 bases and J by 6 bases, leaving 16 bases between them. Germline V CDR1 and CDR2: KGHDR, SFDVKD.

V usage is TRBV19 and J usage is TRBJ1-6; 10 nucleotides align to TRBD1. Germline V lookup: CDR1 LNHDA, CDR2 SQIVND (reference sequence). This CDR3 comprises 18 residues. Germline trimming cut 9 bases from V and 9 bases from J; bases unmatched to any gene: 20. The CDR3 is CASSLVGLAGQGFSPLHF. In DNA form, the CDR3 reads TGTGCCAGCAGCTTGGTGGGACTAGCGGGACAGGGGTTTTCACCCCTCCACTTT.

On this clonotype: This may arise from a read error, as a much more abundant clone is one base away. For the CDR3, the DNA is TGCGCCAGCAGCCACCCAGGGATATTGAACGAGCAGTACTTC. Translated, it gives CASSHPGILNEQYF. J is TRBJ2-7 and V is TRBV7-9, with D possibly matching TRBD1 (5 bases). There are 14 residues in the CDR3. Germline CDR1 and CDR2: SEHNR and FQNEAQ (reference sequence).

The table lists this clonotype with many counts. The chain recombines TRBV11-3 with TRBJ1-2; no definite D call. This CDR3 contains 13 residues. In germline, CDR1 is SGHNT, CDR2 YENEEA. Deletions cut 0 bases from V and 7 bases from J, with 9 bases between. CDR3 coding DNA: TGTGCCAGCAGCTTAGAGGCTGAGATTGGCTACACCTTC. This sequence encodes CASSLEAEIGYTF.

This clonotype was found many times. The V gene is TRBV7-2, the J gene TRBJ1-3; weak D call: TRBD1 (5 bases). This CDR3 is built from 13 residues. V was shortened by 1 base and J by 8 bases, with 9 bases between the two germline ends. CDR1 and CDR2 (germline): SGHTA, FQGNSA. The CDR3 spells CASSLEGRHTIYF. CDR3 DNA sequence: TGTGCCAGCAGCTTAGAGGGGAGACACACCATATATTTT.

This clonotype came up many times. As DNA, the CDR3 is TGTGCCAGCAGCTTCGGACGGGAAGTATACGAGCAGTACTTC. This gives the protein CASSFGREVYEQYF. This chain uses TRBV3-1 with TRBJ2-7; D may be TRBD2 (5 bases). CDR3 length: 14 residues. Germline assignment: CDR1 LGHDT and CDR2 YNNKEL (reference sequence). Trimming shortened V by 5 bases and J by 4 bases, and 15 bases separated the two germline ends.

This clonotype showed up many times. The chain combines TRBV10-3 with TRBJ1-6; D not certain. The V gene lost 0 bases and the J gene lost 0 bases, with 6 bases spanning the gap. CDR1 is ENHRY, CDR2 SYGVKD, per germline. The CDR3 totals 16 residues. In DNA, the CDR3 is TGTGCCATCAGTGAGTCGGGCAACTCCTATAATTCACCCCTCCACTTT. Its translation is CAISESGNSYNSPLHF.

This clonotype was recorded at least ten times. The chain has TRBV25-1 and TRBJ1-4, with 7 bases aligning to TRBD1. Looked up from germline, CDR1 is MGHDK and CDR2 is SYGVNS. The CDR3 consists of 12 residues. Trimming cost V 6 bases and J 14 bases; bases outside gene matches: 9. CDR3 in DNA: TGTGCCAGCAGGGTACCGGGACAGTCTCTGTTTTTT. This translates into CASRVPGQSLFF.